Listed below are T cell receptor beta chains from one sample, sequenced in a study of blood T cell repertoires in COVID-19. Repertoires were generated with immunoSEQ multiplex PCR, while TCRdb's copy carries only in-frame clones and drops some. The data contain about 200,000 clones, more than 85% of them singletons. The specimen was peripheral blood. The receptors were sampled from a man in his 60s with acute or convalescent COVID-19. Both conserved end residues are part of each CDR3. D genes are given only for firm matches. Rows give clone size only sometimes, using once, few, many, or a class for an expanded clone.

clone_size: NA
d_call: NA
j_call: TRBJ2-5
v_call: TRBV15
cdr3_nt: TGTGCCACCAGCAGAGATTGGCGAGGCCGCCAAGAGACCCAGTACTTC
cdr3_aa: CATSRDWRGRQETQYF

clone_size: once
d_call: NA
j_call: TRBJ1-1
v_call: TRBV7-9
cdr3_nt: TGTGCCAGCAGCTTAGCGCTAGTTACAGGGTGGGACACTGAAGCTTTCTTT
cdr3_aa: CASSLALVTGWDTEAFF

clone_size: NA
d_call: NA
j_call: TRBJ1-5
v_call: TRBV11-2
cdr3_nt: TGTGCCAGCAGCTCGACTAACGGTCAGCCCCAGCATTTT
cdr3_aa: CASSSTNGQPQHF

clone_size: NA
d_call: NA
j_call: TRBJ1-3
v_call: TRBV7-2
cdr3_nt: TGTGCCAGCAGCCCCCGGATGGACTTCTCTGGAAACACCATATATTTT
cdr3_aa: CASSPRMDFSGNTIYF

clone_size: NA
d_call: TRBD1
j_call: TRBJ2-7
v_call: TRBV5-1
cdr3_nt: TGCGCCAGCAGCTGGACAGGGGGTGAGCAGTACTTC
cdr3_aa: CASSWTGGEQYF

clone_size: NA
d_call: NA
j_call: TRBJ1-2
v_call: TRBV3-1/TRBV3-2
cdr3_nt: TGTGCCAGCAGCCAAGTTGCCGGGAGCTATGGCTACACCTTC
cdr3_aa: CASSQVAGSYGYTF

clone_size: NA
d_call: NA
j_call: TRBJ1-5
v_call: TRBV27
cdr3_nt: TGTGCCAGCAGTTTCCGAGCGGGAGGGGCGGGGAGCAATCAGCCCCAGCATTTT
cdr3_aa: CASSFRAGGAGSNQPQHF

clone_size: NA
d_call: TRBD2
j_call: TRBJ2-3
v_call: TRBV2
cdr3_nt: TGTGCCAGCAGTGGAGGCGGGGGGGGAGGAGATACGCAGTATTTT
cdr3_aa: CASSGGGGGGDTQYF

clone_size: NA
d_call: NA
j_call: TRBJ2-1
v_call: TRBV7-6
cdr3_nt: TGTGCCAGCAGCTTAGCGCTAGGTGAGCAGTTCTTC
cdr3_aa: CASSLALGEQFF

clone_size: NA
d_call: TRBD2
j_call: TRBJ2-3
v_call: TRBV27
cdr3_nt: TGTGCCAGCAGTTTATACCGGGGGGGCACAGATACGCAGTATTTT
cdr3_aa: CASSLYRGGTDTQYF

clone_size: NA
d_call: NA
j_call: TRBJ1-1
v_call: TRBV19
cdr3_nt: TGTGCCAGTAGTCTTGTGGCCGGGTCGAACACTGAAGCTTTCTTT
cdr3_aa: CASSLVAGSNTEAFF

clone_size: NA
d_call: NA
j_call: TRBJ1-4
v_call: TRBV4-3
cdr3_nt: TGCGCCAGCAGCCAAGATTCCCAGGGAAAACTGTTTTTT
cdr3_aa: CASSQDSQGKLFF

clone_size: NA
d_call: NA
j_call: TRBJ2-1
v_call: TRBV7-8
cdr3_nt: TGTGCCAGCAGCTTAGAACCGAGGAGCTCCTACAATGAGCAGTTCTTC
cdr3_aa: CASSLEPRSSYNEQFF

clone_size: NA
d_call: NA
j_call: TRBJ2-5
v_call: TRBV5-1
cdr3_nt: TGCGCCAGCAGCCTGGGCGGTACAGGGGAGACCCAGTACTTC
cdr3_aa: CASSLGGTGETQYF

clone_size: NA
d_call: NA
j_call: TRBJ1-2
v_call: TRBV19
cdr3_nt: TGTGCCAGTGGTCTGACAGGAACCTACACCTTC
cdr3_aa: CASGLTGTYTF

clone_size: once
d_call: NA
j_call: TRBJ1-5
v_call: TRBV4-3
cdr3_nt: TGCGCCAGCAGCCAAGATTGGGGAGTTGGTCAGCCCCAGCATTTT
cdr3_aa: CASSQDWGVGQPQHF

clone_size: NA
d_call: NA
j_call: TRBJ1-1
v_call: TRBV9
cdr3_nt: TGTGCCAGCAGCGTAGCGCCAGGAAAACGAGACACTGAAGCTTTCTTT
cdr3_aa: CASSVAPGKRDTEAFF

clone_size: NA
d_call: TRBD1
j_call: TRBJ2-3
v_call: TRBV24-1
cdr3_nt: TGTGCCACCAGTGAACATGGACAGGAAACGCAGTATTTT
cdr3_aa: CATSEHGQETQYF

clone_size: NA
d_call: NA
j_call: TRBJ2-5
v_call: TRBV21-1
cdr3_nt: TGTGCCAGCAGCAAAGAAGTGAGACAGGGCGGCGCGGCGACCCAGTACTTC
cdr3_aa: CASSKEVRQGGAATQYF

clone_size: few
d_call: NA
j_call: TRBJ2-7
v_call: TRBV27
cdr3_nt: TGTGCCAGCTCCTCGTCGCCTAGGGGCGGCGAGCAGTACTTC
cdr3_aa: CASSSSPRGGEQYF